Shown below are 20 T cell receptor beta chains from a single sample sequenced in a study of cytomegalovirus exposure and HLA in healthy donors. The method was immunoSEQ multiplex PCR; TCRdb's version includes in-frame clones alone and lacks a portion of them. The sample includes under 400,000 clones, roughly 87% of them seen just once. The sequenced sample was PBMCs. These receptors were collected from a man aged 25 to 40 in good health and CMV-seronegative.

CDR3 nucleotide sequence: TGTGCCAGCAGCCAAGTTGGGGGGGGTTCCAAAAACATTCAGTACTTC. Its translation: CASSQVGGGSKNIQYF. The chain is built from TRBV4-2 and TRBJ2-4; 7 positions match TRBD2. With 1 base clipped from V and 2 bases from J, the junction kept 5 bases outside the gene matches. The CDR3 is 16 residues long. The germline V gene encodes CDR1 LGHNA and CDR2 YNFKEQ.

This clone was seen just once. This chain uses TRBV15 with TRBJ1-2; TRBD1 matches 9 bases. This CDR3 spans 15 amino acids. CDR1 and CDR2 from the germline V gene are LNHNV and YYDKDF (reference sequence). The J segment lost 8 bases and the V segment lost 0 bases, leaving 7 bases of the junction unmatched. The CDR3 protein is CATSRDLGQGQGYTF. The CDR3 coding sequence is TGTGCCACCAGCAGAGATCTAGGACAGGGGCAAGGCTACACCTTC.

The chain couples TRBV25-1 to TRBJ2-7, with D unresolved. CDR1 is MGHDK and CDR2 is SYGVNS in the germline V gene. This CDR3 is 13 amino acids long. V gave up 4 bases and J gave up 3 bases, with 10 bases separating them. The CDR3 bases are TGTGCCAGCAGTGTTCGGTCGTTCTACGAGCAGTACTTC. Protein sequence: CASSVRSFYEQYF.

This clone was counted between two and nine times. The chain combines TRBV7-9 with TRBJ1-1, with 7 bases matching TRBD1. The CDR3 is made up of 15 amino acids. V was pared by 4 bases and J by 0 bases, with 5 bases of the junction left unmatched. Germline CDR1 reads SEHNR; CDR2 reads FQNEAQ (reference sequence). CDR3 coding DNA: TGTGCCAGCAGCTCGACGGGACAGTTGAACACTGAAGCTTTCTTT. Translating gives CASSSTGQLNTEAFF.

The chain uses TRBV5-4 and TRBJ2-3, with 10 positions matching TRBD2. The CDR3 has 17 amino acids. The germline CDR1 and CDR2 sequences are SGHNT and YYREEE (reference sequence). J lost 0 bases, V lost 4 bases, and 8 bases had no gene match. The CDR3 here is CASSGGTSGDSTDTQYF. CDR3 DNA sequence: TGTGCCAGCAGCGGAGGTACTAGCGGGGATAGCACAGATACGCAGTATTTT.

The V call is TRBV2, the J call TRBJ2-7; 8 nucleotides line up with TRBD1. V gave up 6 bases and J gave up 2 bases; unmatched junction bases: 6. Germline V gene lookup returns CDR1 SNHLY and CDR2 FYNNEI. The CDR3 length is 14 residues. The chain's CDR3 is CASRFLGQAYEQYF. Here the CDR3 DNA reads TGTGCCAGCAGGTTTCTGGGACAGGCCTACGAGCAGTACTTC.

The J gene is TRBJ2-5, the V gene TRBV5-1; 13 positions agree with TRBD2. V was pared by 2 bases and J by 5 bases, with 3 bases of the junction left unmatched. Germline CDR1 reads SGHRS; CDR2 reads YFSETQ. The CDR3 totals 15 residues. As DNA, the CDR3 is TGCGCCAGCAGCTTTACTAGCGGGGGGGCGGAGACCCAGTACTTC. Encoded protein: CASSFTSGGAETQYF.

This chain uses TRBV11-2 with TRBJ2-2; 7 nucleotides align to TRBD2. CDR1 and CDR2 (germline): SGHAT, FQNNGV. J was trimmed by 6 bases and V by 6 bases; bases with no gene match: 16. The CDR3 has 17 residues. The CDR3 loop is CASRQHVGLVRPGELFF. In DNA, the CDR3 is TGTGCCAGCAGACAACACGTTGGACTAGTGAGACCCGGGGAGCTGTTTTTT.

CDR3 sequence: CASSLSGQGVEAFF. The DNA of the CDR3 is TGTGCCAGCAGTCTTTCCGGACAGGGGGTCGAAGCTTTCTTT. The chain uses TRBV6-5 and TRBJ1-1; 10 nucleotides align to TRBD1. Germline assignment: CDR1 MNHEY and CDR2 SVGAGI. This CDR3 has 14 residues. J lost 8 bases, V lost 5 bases, and 8 bases had no gene match.

This chain uses TRBV5-1 with TRBJ2-1, with a weak D call TRBD1 (5 bases). The V gene lost 5 bases and the J gene lost 5 bases, with 14 bases spanning the gap. This CDR3 comprises 14 residues. Germline lookup yields CDR1 SGHRS and CDR2 YFSETQ. The CDR3 sequence: CASRILQGHNEQFF. CDR3 in DNA: TGCGCCAGCAGGATATTGCAGGGCCACAATGAGCAGTTCTTC.

The V call is TRBV5-1, the J call TRBJ2-2; D is unclear. Germline-derived CDR1 and CDR2 are SGHRS and YFSETQ. This CDR3 has 11 residues. V was pared by 3 bases and J by 7 bases, with 4 bases between. Here the CDR3 reads CASSSGGELFF. The DNA for the CDR3 is TGCGCCAGCAGCTCGGGCGGGGAGCTGTTTTTT.

The gene calls are TRBV13 and TRBJ2-1; unclear D gene. Trimming took off 0 bases at V and 9 bases at J, with 3 bases between the two ends. Germline CDR1 is PRHDT and CDR2 is FYEKMQ (reference sequence). This CDR3 contains 11 residues. The CDR3 DNA reads TGTGCCAGCAGCTTAGGAGCTGAGCAGTTCTTC. Protein sequence: CASSLGAEQFF.

The gene calls are TRBV4-2 and TRBJ2-3; TRBD2 aligns across 8 bases. Germline lookup yields CDR1 LGHNA and CDR2 YNFKEQ. This CDR3 comprises 16 residues. Germline trimming cut 3 bases from V and 2 bases from J; bases unmatched to any gene: 7. The CDR3 coding sequence is TGTGCCAGCAGCCACACTAGCGGATCCTACACAGATACGCAGTATTTT. Translation: CASSHTSGSYTDTQYF.

The chain recombines TRBV30 with TRBJ2-3; TRBD1 might be the D (6 bases). From germline, CDR1 is GTSNPN and CDR2 SVGIG (reference sequence). With 2 bases removed from V and 4 bases from J, the gap between germline ends came to 22 bases. The CDR3 is 17 amino acids. The CDR3 coding sequence is TGTGCCTGGAGTACTGACCAGGGGACCCCCGTGGCAGATACGCAGTATTTT. This gives the protein CAWSTDQGTPVADTQYF.

The chain uses TRBV10-2 and TRBJ1-5; the D is unclear. Germline lookup yields CDR1 WSHSY and CDR2 SAAADI. The CDR3 has 14 residues. V lost 4 bases to trimming and J lost 1 base, with 8 bases between them. The CDR3 nucleotides are TGCGCCAGCAGTGGCGTTGCGAGCAATCAGCCCCAGCATTTT. Its protein is CASSGVASNQPQHF.

This clone was seen only a few times. The chain couples TRBV7-2 to TRBJ2-2, with TRBD2 matching over 13 bases. The CDR3 runs to 18 residues. Germline CDR1 is SGHTA and CDR2 is FQGNSA. The junction had 3 bases not matched to a gene; V was cut back by 2 bases and J by 0 bases. The CDR3: CASSLKTSGGTNTGELFF. For the CDR3, the DNA is TGTGCCAGCAGCTTAAAGACTAGCGGGGGGACGAACACCGGGGAGCTGTTTTTT.

This clone was detected once. The chain employs TRBV11-2 and TRBJ1-2, with a possible D match to TRBD1 (5 bases). The length of the CDR3 is 16 residues. V lost 1 base, J lost 4 bases, and 16 bases lay in between. Germline assignment: CDR1 SGHAT and CDR2 FQNNGV. The CDR3 loop reads CASSLVLEGPIYGYTF. DNA of the CDR3: TGTGCCAGCAGCTTAGTTTTGGAGGGACCCATCTATGGCTACACCTTC.

J is TRBJ1-2 and V is TRBV13, with 9 bases matching TRBD1. V was clipped by 2 bases and J by 8 bases; unmatched bases: 12. This CDR3 region has 16 residues. CDR1 PRHDT and CDR2 FYEKMQ come from the germline V gene (reference sequence). CDR3 coding DNA: TGTGCCAGCAGCTTAAGAGAAGACAGGGGGGAAAAGGGCTACACCTTC. Its translation is CASSLREDRGEKGYTF.

The V call is TRBV18, the J call TRBJ1-4; D remains unclear. CDR1 is KGHSH and CDR2 is LQKENI in the germline V gene. The CDR3 has 15 amino acids. V lost 6 bases and J lost 8, with 19 bases in between. CDR3 loop: CASSSEGGRREKLFF. For the CDR3, the DNA is TGTGCCAGCTCGTCCGAGGGAGGCCGGCGGGAAAAACTGTTTTTT. Based on the CDR3 plus reference TRBV18 and TRBJ1-4, the full variable domain is NAGVMQNPRHLVRRRGQEARLRCSPMKGHSHVYWYRQLPEEGLKFMVYLQKENIIDESGMPKERFSAEFPKEGPSILRIQQVVRGDSAAYFCASSSEGGRREKLFFGSGTQLSVL.

The rearrangement joins TRBV30 to TRBJ1-2; D is ambiguous. The length of the CDR3 is 12 residues. In germline, CDR1 is GTSNPN, CDR2 SVGIG (reference sequence). V was shortened by 0 bases and J by 7 bases, with 9 bases between the two germline ends. This chain's CDR3 is CAWSVTAGGYTF. The CDR3 nucleotides read TGTGCCTGGAGTGTAACGGCGGGTGGCTACACCTTC.